The next 28 T cell receptor beta chains were all read from a single sample in a study of CD8 T cells in ankylosing spondylitis. Whole-study findings and limits: Several highly homologous variants made up a TCR beta motif that seemed to typify ankylosing spondylitis blood.

Their antigens are not known. TCRdb redid the calling of the 5' RACE reads with MiXCR, one entry per CDR3 protein. The data contain roughly 300,000 distinct CDR3 sequences, 8% of them singletons. The sample taken for sequencing was blood, either unsorted or a sorted T cell fraction (not recorded which). The receptors shown here come from a male donor with ankylosing spondylitis.

The chain has TRBV25-1 and TRBJ2-1; a possible D gene is TRBD1 (5 bases). Between the trimmed V and J ends, which lost 7 bases and 0 bases, there was a span of 13 bases. Germline lookup yields CDR1 MGHDK and CDR2 SYGVNS. The CDR3 totals 15 residues. CDR3 bases: TGTGCCAGCAAAAGGGGCGGACCCTCCTACAATGAGCAGTTCTTC. As protein: CASKRGGPSYNEQFF.

This chain links TRBV7-2 with TRBJ2-2, with D perhaps matching TRBD2 (6 bases). The V gene lost 5 bases and the J gene lost 3 bases, with 13 bases spanning the gap. The germline V gene has CDR1 SGHTA and CDR2 FQGNSA. This CDR3 region has 15 residues. CDR3 bases: TGTGCCAGCAGCCCGGGACTCTCGGACACCGGGGAGCTGTTTTTT. It codes for CASSPGLSDTGELFF.

This clonotype was seen repeatedly, ten times or more. The V and J genes are TRBV6-5 and TRBJ2-7; D possibly corresponds to TRBD1 (6 bases). CDR1 and CDR2 (germline): MNHEY, SVGAGI. Trimming took 2 bases from V and 0 from J, leaving 8 bases between them. The CDR3 has 14 residues. The CDR3 loop is CASSYQGSSYEQYF. In nucleotides, the CDR3 is TGTGCCAGCAGTTACCAGGGGAGCTCCTACGAGCAGTACTTC.

V is TRBV29-1 and J is TRBJ2-1; weak D call: TRBD1 (6 bases). The V and J ends lost 6 bases and 3 bases respectively, with 15 bases between them. The germline V gene encodes CDR1 SQVTM and CDR2 ANQGSEA. This CDR3 spans 14 amino acids. Here the CDR3 DNA reads TGCAGCGTGGGGCCCCGGGACAACTACAATGAGCAGTTCTTC. Amino acids: CSVGPRDNYNEQFF.

This clonotype appeared many times. The chain carries TRBV15 and TRBJ2-3, with TRBD2 as a possible D gene (6 bases). Per the germline V gene, CDR1 is LNHNV and CDR2 is YYDKDF (reference sequence). There are 14 residues in the CDR3. The ends were cut back, 6 bases at V and 5 bases at J, with 15 bases in the middle. CDR3 DNA sequence: TGTGCCACCAGGGAGTGGGGAGGCCAAGATACGCAGTATTTT. Translating gives CATREWGGQDTQYF.

This chain joins TRBV12-5 and TRBJ1-1; D remains unclear. V shed 2 bases and J shed 0 bases, with 13 bases lying between them. From germline, CDR1 is LGHNT and CDR2 FRNRAP. The CDR3 sequence is 16 residues long. This CDR3 reads CASGLSHLPLNTEAFF. DNA of the CDR3: TGTGCTAGTGGTTTGTCTCACTTGCCCTTGAACACTGAAGCTTTCTTT. Looking up the rest from reference TRBV12-5 and TRBJ1-1 gives the full variable domain: DARVTQTPRHKVTEMGQEVTMRCQPILGHNTVFWYRQTMMQGLELLAYFRNRAPLDDSGMPKDRFSAEMPDATLATLKIQPSEPRDSAVYFCASGLSHLPLNTEAFFGQGTRLTVV.

This clonotype turned up a few times. V is TRBV2 and J is TRBJ1-2; possible D gene TRBD1, 6 bases. This CDR3 region has 11 residues. V was trimmed by 8 bases and J by 6 bases, leaving 10 bases between them. The germline V gene encodes CDR1 SNHLY and CDR2 FYNNEI. The CDR3 sequence is CASEGGNGYTF. The CDR3 bases are TGTGCCAGCGAGGGGGGGAATGGCTACACCTTC. Filled out from reference TRBV2 and TRBJ1-2, the complete variable domain reads EPEVTQTPSHQVTQMGQEVILRCVPISNHLYFYWYRQILGQKVEFLVSFYNNEISEKSEIFDDQFSVERPDGSNFTLKIRSTKLEDSAMYFCASEGGNGYTFGSGTRLTVV.

This clonotype was found a few times. CDR3 residues: CASSPTLAASYNEQFF. CDR3 DNA sequence: TGTGCCAGCAGCCCAACACTAGCGGCGTCCTACAATGAGCAGTTCTTC. The chain is built from TRBV3-1 and TRBJ2-1, with 8 positions matching TRBD2. This CDR3 has 16 amino acids. V lost 4 bases and J lost 1; bases outside the gene matches: 6. Germline CDR1 reads LGHDT; CDR2 reads YNNKEL (reference sequence).

This clonotype turned up a few times. V gene TRBV18 combines with J gene TRBJ1-1, with 10 bases lining up with TRBD1. With 5 bases clipped from V and 1 base from J, the junction kept 1 base outside the gene matches. Germline loops: CDR1 KGHSH, CDR2 LQKENI. The CDR3 spans 14 residues. The CDR3 DNA reads TGTGCCAGCTCAAGACAGGGGGCGAACACTGAAGCTTTCTTT. It specifies CASSRQGANTEAFF.

This clonotype was picked up many times. This chain joins TRBV29-1 and TRBJ2-5; 7 bases align to TRBD1. The CDR3 extends over 13 amino acids. Per germline, CDR1 SQVTM and CDR2 ANQGSEA. Unmatched junction bases numbered 11, after V lost 8 bases and J lost 5 bases. DNA of the CDR3: TGCAGCTCTGGAGAGGGGGCCGCGGAGACCCAGTACTTC. Protein sequence: CSSGEGAAETQYF. The full variable domain, in which reference TRBV29-1 and TRBJ2-5 provide the parts outside the CDR3, is SAVISQKPSRDICQRGTSLTIQCQVDSQVTMMFWYRQQPGQSLTLIATANQGSEATYESGFVIDKFPISRPNLTFSTLTVSNMSPEDSSIYLCSSGEGAAETQYFGPGTRLLVL.

The table lists this clonotype with many counts. The CDR3 loop reads CASSLDTREQYF. The CDR3 DNA is TGTGCCAGCAGCTTAGATACGCGGGAGCAGTATTTT. The chain links TRBV7-2 to TRBJ2-3; tentative D call: TRBD2 (6 bases). This CDR3 is built from 12 residues. The germline V gene encodes CDR1 SGHTA and CDR2 FQGNSA. Deletions cut 1 base from V and 11 bases from J, with 10 bases between.

The V call is TRBV18, the J call TRBJ1-1; D is perhaps TRBD1 (5 bases). V lost 3 bases, J lost 4 bases, and 15 bases lay in between. Germline lookup yields CDR1 KGHSH and CDR2 LQKENI. The CDR3 length is 15 residues. The CDR3, as DNA: TGTGCCAGCTCACCCCCCGTGGGGGGGTTCACTGAAGCTTTCTTT. Amino acids: CASSPPVGGFTEAFF.

The rearrangement links TRBV4-2 to TRBJ1-1; tentatively, D is TRBD1 (6 bases). The CDR3 covers 14 residues. V was trimmed by 0 bases and J by 3 bases, leaving 8 bases between them. CDR1 LGHNA and CDR2 YNFKEQ come from the germline V gene. The CDR3 sequence is CASSQEEGDTEAFF. Here the CDR3 DNA reads TGTGCCAGCAGCCAAGAGGAGGGGGACACTGAAGCTTTCTTT.

The rearrangement links TRBV20-1 to TRBJ2-1, with D unresolved. The CDR3 spans 17 residues. Germline CDR1 DFQATT, CDR2 SNEGSKA (reference sequence). Deletions cut 1 base from V and 7 bases from J, with 23 bases between. In DNA form, the CDR3 reads TGCAGTGCTAGAGCAGGAGTAGCCAAACCCCCCTTTAATGAGCAGTTCTTC. It yields the protein CSARAGVAKPPFNEQFF.

This clonotype came up many times. The chain links TRBV5-1 to TRBJ2-7; D is possibly TRBD1 (6 bases). Germline V gene data show CDR1 as SGHRS and CDR2 as YFSETQ. V lost 2 bases and J lost 4, with 10 bases in between. This CDR3 contains 13 residues. The CDR3 region is CASSLQGRYEQYF. CDR3 nucleotides: TGCGCCAGCAGCTTACAGGGTCGGTACGAGCAGTACTTC.

This clonotype has just a few counts. V usage is TRBV5-1 and J usage is TRBJ1-6; no clear D gene. Germline lookup yields CDR1 SGHRS and CDR2 YFSETQ. V lost 2 bases and J lost 0, with 6 bases in between. The CDR3 covers 15 residues. CDR3 in DNA: TGCGCCAGCAGCTTATTGAGCTCCTATAATTCACCCCTCCACTTT. This gives the protein CASSLLSSYNSPLHF. Variable domain in full (rest from reference TRBV5-1 and TRBJ1-6): KAGVTQTPRYLIKTRGQQVTLSCSPISGHRSVSWYQQTPGQGLQFLFEYFSETQRNKGNFPGRFSGRQFSNSRSEMNVSTLELGDSALYLCASSLLSSYNSPLHFGNGTRLTVT.

This clonotype was counted a few times. The rearrangement uses TRBV7-9 and TRBJ2-1; TRBD1 is a possible D gene (6 bases). Germline assignment: CDR1 SEHNR and CDR2 FQNEAQ (reference sequence). Deletions cut 6 bases from V and 9 bases from J, with 15 bases between. The CDR3 loop spans 13 amino acids. CDR3 DNA: TGTGCCAGCAGACGAAACAGGGAATTTGAGCAGTTCTTC. This translates into CASRRNREFEQFF.

This rearrangement joins TRBV7-6 to TRBJ2-2; D perhaps matches TRBD1 (7 bases). This CDR3 has 16 residues. Trimming removed 5 bases at V and 2 bases at J, with 15 bases between. The germline V gene has CDR1 SGHVS and CDR2 FNYEAQ. CDR3 bases: TGTGCCAGCAGCCCTAGGGGGCGGGGAAACACCGGGGAGCTGTTTTTT. Translated: CASSPRGRGNTGELFF.

V usage is TRBV27 and J usage is TRBJ2-7; no reliable D call. The germline CDR1 and CDR2 sequences are MNHEY and SMNVEV (reference sequence). The CDR3 is 14 amino acids. V was clipped by 0 bases and J by 0 bases, with 6 bases between them. The CDR3 nucleotides read TGTGCCAGCAGTTTATCGGACGCCTCCTACGAGCAGTACTTC. Translating it yields CASSLSDASYEQYF.

The table lists this clonotype with many counts. This chain uses TRBV5-1 with TRBJ2-7; no firm D call. V gave up 5 bases and J gave up 9 bases, with 12 bases separating them. Germline V gene data show CDR1 as SGHRS and CDR2 as YFSETQ. CDR3 length equals 11 residues. The CDR3 region has the DNA TGCGCCAGCAGTCAGAATGAATGGCAGTACTTC. Its protein product is CASSQNEWQYF.

In its sample, this clonotype was seen many times. CDR3 DNA: TGTGCCAGCTCCATCCAAGACAGGGGGCCTGGCTACACCTTC. Translating it yields CASSIQDRGPGYTF. The chain couples TRBV18 to TRBJ1-2, with 10 nucleotides matching TRBD1. Germline V gives CDR1 KGHSH, CDR2 LQKENI. With V trimmed by 6 bases and J by 7 bases, 8 bases remained unmatched. The CDR3 spans 14 residues.

This clonotype was observed many times. The rearrangement joins TRBV6-5 to TRBJ2-7; D remains unclear. The germline V gene has CDR1 MNHEY and CDR2 SVGAGI. V was pared by 1 base and J by 3 bases, with 1 base between. The CDR3 loop spans 11 amino acids. The CDR3 DNA reads as TGTGCCAGCAGTTACTACTACGAGCAGTACTTC. This codes for CASSYYYEQYF.

The table lists this clonotype with a few counts. The CDR3 nucleotides are TGTGCCAGCAGTTACCGGACTAGCGGGAGGGGATGGGAGGAGACCCAGTACTTC. Translating gives CASSYRTSGRGWEETQYF. This sequence joins TRBV28 and TRBJ2-5; 15 nucleotides line up with TRBD2. Germline CDR1 and CDR2: MDHEN and SYDVKM. The CDR3 extends over 18 amino acids. Germline trimming cut 4 bases from V and 5 bases from J; bases unmatched to any gene: 11.

This clonotype was seen a few times. The chain recombines TRBV7-8 with TRBJ2-1, with 12 bases aligning to TRBD1. The CDR3 is 20 amino acids. With 5 bases clipped from V and 0 bases from J, the junction kept 14 bases outside the gene matches. Germline-derived CDR1 and CDR2 are SGHVS and FQNEAQ. In DNA, the CDR3 is TGTGCCAGCAGCCTCCGGGACAGGGGGCCTAGCGAAAGCTCCTACAATGAGCAGTTCTTC. Translated, it gives CASSLRDRGPSESSYNEQFF.

This sequence joins TRBV5-5 and TRBJ1-1; D is uncertain. Germline CDR1 and CDR2: SGHKS and YYEKEE (reference sequence). V lost 3 bases and J 6 bases, leaving 18 bases between the germline ends. The CDR3 extends over 15 amino acids. The CDR3 region is CASSSTALSLSEAFF. Written as DNA, the CDR3 is TGTGCCAGCAGCTCGACCGCTCTCAGTTTATCTGAAGCTTTCTTT.

This clonotype was observed a few times. The CDR3 loop is CASSPPGKRSSYNEQFF. The CDR3 nucleotides read TGTGCCAGCAGCCCGCCTGGGAAGCGGTCCTCCTACAATGAGCAGTTCTTC. The chain links TRBV7-9 to TRBJ2-1; D is possibly TRBD2 (5 bases). The V gene's germline CDR1 is SEHNR and CDR2 FQNEAQ (reference sequence). The V end lost 5 bases, the J end lost 0 bases, and 17 bases lay between the germline ends. CDR3 size: 17 residues.

This clonotype has just a few counts. The rearrangement links TRBV20-1 to TRBJ2-7, with D perhaps assigned TRBD1 or TRBD2 (7 bases each). With 5 bases removed from V and 2 bases from J, the gap between germline ends came to 16 bases. CDR1 and CDR2 from the germline V gene are DFQATT and SNEGSKA (reference sequence). CDR3 length: 14 residues. The CDR3 region is CSAQGGVGTYEQYF. The CDR3 DNA reads as TGCAGTGCTCAGGGGGGGGTCGGCACCTACGAGCAGTACTTC.

This clonotype came up a few times. Germline is not matched at one junction end, which may reflect a read error. V and J are TRBV11-2 and TRBJ1-2, with D perhaps TRBD1 (5 bases). Per the germline V gene, CDR1 is SGHAT and CDR2 is FQNNGV. This CDR3 has 15 residues. The CDR3 region has the DNA TGTGCCAGCAGCAGGATGAGGGGCGCCTCGTATGACTACACCTTC. This sequence encodes CASSRMRGASYDYTF.